This is a list of T cell receptor beta chains from one sample in a study of PD-L1 blockade in urothelial cancer. Measured with immunoSEQ multiplex PCR; TCRdb has only the in-frame clones, and not every one. The sample lists more than 60,000 clones; 88% were seen once. The specimen was PBMCs, collected around atezolizumab (anti-PD-L1) treatment. The receptors shown here come from a man aged 55 to 70 with urothelial cancer. CDR3s include the opening cysteine and the closing phenylalanine or tryptophan. Fields, in order: D gene, CDR3 length, V gene, J gene, clone size, CDR3 DNA, CDR3 protein. The D gene is left open where the match is weak. The size of a clone is reported for some rows only, either as once, few or many, or as a class for expanded clones.

>-|15|TRBV27|TRBJ2-2|-
TGTGCCAGCACCTTCCGGACAGATCGTACCGGGGAGCTGTTTTTT
CASTFRTDRTGELFF
>TRBD2|14|TRBV2|TRBJ2-7|-
TGTGCCGGACAAGGTGGCGGGAGGCCCTACGAGCAGTACTTC
CAGQGGGRPYEQYF
>-|13|TRBV30|TRBJ2-7|-
TGTGCCGGCACGGGGGACAGCTCCTACGAGCAGTACTTC
CAGTGDSSYEQYF
>TRBD1|16|TRBV6-1|TRBJ2-1|-
TGTGCCAGCAGTGGCTACCGGGACAGCCGTTACAATGAGCAGTTCTTC
CASSGYRDSRYNEQFF
>-|13|TRBV7-2|TRBJ2-5|-
TGTGCCAGCAGCTTAGGAACACAAGAGACCCAGTACTTC
CASSLGTQETQYF
>TRBD1|14|TRBV7-2|TRBJ1-2|-
TGTGCCAGCAGCTTAGCCACAGGGGGATTTGGCTACACCTTC
CASSLATGGFGYTF
>-|15|TRBV15|TRBJ1-2|-
TGTGCCACCAGCAGAGATCGTACGCAGGGGAATGGCTACACCTTC
CATSRDRTQGNGYTF
>TRBD1|18|TRBV12-5|TRBJ2-1|-
TGTGCTAGTGGTTGGGACAGGGGACCGAAACCGTATTACAATGAGCAGTTCTTC
CASGWDRGPKPYYNEQFF
>-|16|TRBV28|TRBJ2-1|-
TGTGCCAGCAGTTATTATGGTCAGGGAAGTTTCAATGAGCAGTTCTTC
CASSYYGQGSFNEQFF
>-|15|TRBV5-1|TRBJ2-2|once
TGCGCCACCGCGGACGACAGGACGAACACCGGGGAGCTGTTTTTT
CATADDRTNTGELFF
>-|14|TRBV11-2|TRBJ1-5|-
TGTGCCAGCAGCTACGAACGAGTCAATCAGCCCCAGCATTTT
CASSYERVNQPQHF
>-|15|TRBV5-4|TRBJ1-1|few
TGTGCCAGCAGCTTGCCTCGACTCCAGAACACTGAAGCTTTCTTT
CASSLPRLQNTEAFF